Each of the 13 T cell receptor beta chains below was sequenced from the same sample in a study of Graves' ophthalmopathy and Graves' hyperthyroidism. Amplified material comprised TCR beta CDR3 regions derived from RNA transcripts. After a first-round RT-PCR with HTBI primers, a second-round multiplex PCR was run. One entry per CDR3 protein results from TCRdb running MiXCR on the multiplex PCR reads. The sample has roughly 420,000 distinct CDR3 sequences; roughly 20% are singletons. Sequencing was done on a sample of peripheral blood. The receptors stem from a woman aged 18-35 years with stable Graves' hyperthyroidism.

On this clonotype itself: One junction end disagrees with the germline gene, perhaps due to a read error. V usage is TRBV9 and J usage is TRBJ2-4, with TRBD1 matching 9 bases. CDR1 and CDR2 from the germline V gene are SGDLS and YYNGEE. The CDR3 length is 15 residues. CDR3 in amino acids: CASSFRTGVGNIKYF. As DNA, the CDR3 is TGTGCCAGCAGCTTTCGGACAGGGGTGGGGAACATTAAGTACTTC.

The gene calls are TRBV5-1 and TRBJ2-5; a possible D gene is TRBD2 (6 bases). The CDR3 is made up of 15 amino acids. Trimming left V 2 bases short and J 2 bases short, with 13 bases between. Germline CDR1 and CDR2: SGHRS and YFSETQ. The CDR3 here is CASSFAASAQETQYF. CDR3 in DNA: TGCGCCAGCAGCTTCGCGGCTAGCGCACAAGAGACCCAGTACTTC.

This clonotype was seen many times. V is TRBV29-1 and J is TRBJ1-2; TRBD1 matches at 8 bases. Per the germline V gene, CDR1 is SQVTM and CDR2 is ANQGSEA. CDR3 length: 14 residues. J gave up 8 bases and V 0 bases, and 8 bases lay outside the gene matches. CDR3 loop: CSVEEPQGARGYTF. Here the CDR3 DNA reads TGCAGCGTTGAAGAACCCCAGGGGGCGCGGGGCTACACCTTC.

In its sample, this clonotype was seen many times. The chain carries TRBV14 and TRBJ2-7; TRBD1 is a possible D gene (6 bases). CDR3 size: 13 residues. The germline CDR1 and CDR2 sequences are SGHDN and FVKESK. V gave up 3 bases and J gave up 3 bases, with 9 bases separating them. CDR3 in DNA: TGTGCCAGCAGCCATAAGGACAGCTACGAGCAGTACTTC. Protein: CASSHKDSYEQYF.

This clonotype appeared many times. One end of the junction does not line up with germline, which may come from a read error. The chain has TRBV30 and TRBJ2-2; possibly TRBD2 for D (5 bases). The CDR3 length is 13 residues. CDR1 is GTSNPN, CDR2 SVGIG, per germline (reference sequence). CDR3 residues: CAWSYGTAGELSF. The CDR3 bases are TGTGCCTGGAGCTATGGTACGGCCGGGGAGCTGTCTTTT. The full variable domain, in which reference TRBV30 and TRBJ2-2 provide the parts outside the CDR3, is SQTIHQWPATLVQPVGSPLSLECTVEGTSNPNLYWYRQAAGRGLQLLFYSVGIGQISSEVPQNLSASRPQDRQFILSSKKLLLSDSGFYLCAWSYGTAGELSFGEGSRLTVL.

The V and J genes are TRBV12-3 or TRBV12-4 and TRBJ1-1; perhaps TRBD1 as D (5 bases). The CDR3 is 11 residues long. V dropped 7 bases and J dropped 8 bases, with 11 bases sitting between them. CDR3 loop: CASTSGLEAFF. In nucleotides, the CDR3 is TGTGCCAGCACCTCAGGGCTGGAAGCTTTCTTT.

This clonotype was found many times. The chain couples TRBV30 to TRBJ2-6; D is possibly TRBD2 (5 bases). V was cut by 0 bases and J by 0 bases, with 9 bases left in between. CDR1 GTSNPN and CDR2 SVGIG come from the germline V gene (reference sequence). The CDR3 is 16 residues long. The CDR3 sequence: CAWSVLGFSGANVLTF. CDR3 nucleotides: TGTGCCTGGAGTGTACTAGGGTTCTCTGGGGCCAACGTCCTGACTTTC. Full variable domain (outside the CDR3, taken from reference TRBV30 and TRBJ2-6): SQTIHQWPATLVQPVGSPLSLECTVEGTSNPNLYWYRQAAGRGLQLLFYSVGIGQISSEVPQNLSASRPQDRQFILSSKKLLLSDSGFYLCAWSVLGFSGANVLTFGAGSRLTVL.

A few counts support this clonotype. The chain couples TRBV18 to TRBJ1-6; unclear D gene. This CDR3 comprises 15 residues. CDR1 and CDR2 (germline): KGHSH, LQKENI. V was shortened by 1 base and J by 5 bases, with 9 bases between the two germline ends. This CDR3 is CASSPRAADNSPLHF. The CDR3 DNA is TGTGCCAGCTCACCACGGGCGGCGGATAATTCACCCCTCCACTTT.

This clonotype has ten or more counts. The V and J genes are TRBV6-1 and TRBJ2-5; D might be TRBD1 or TRBD2, each matching 5 bases. V lost 10 bases and J lost 5, with 17 bases in between. The CDR3 spans 13 residues. Germline V gene data show CDR1 as MNHNS and CDR2 as SASEGT. CDR3 in amino acids: CATRPGRKETQYF. Here the CDR3 DNA reads TGTGCCACCCGACCGGGACGGAAGGAGACCCAGTACTTC.

With regard to this clonotype: Because it lacks the conserved phenylalanine or tryptophan at the end, this CDR3 is likely a read error. The V gene is TRBV5-1, the J gene TRBJ2-6; D might be TRBD2 (5 bases). Trimming took 0 bases from V and 1 from J, leaving 8 bases between them. Germline V CDR1 and CDR2: SGHRS, YFSETQ. The CDR3 spans 16 residues. The DNA of the CDR3 is TGCGCCAGCAGCTTGGTGAGGGCGTCTGGGGCCAACGTCCTGACTTAC. Its translation is CASSLVRASGANVLTY.

The rearrangement links TRBV27 to TRBJ2-2; perhaps TRBD2 as D (5 bases). Germline assignment: CDR1 MNHEY and CDR2 SMNVEV (reference sequence). The V end was cut by 8 bases, the J end by 1 base, with 14 bases between. The CDR3 length is 15 residues. CDR3 DNA: TGTGCCAGCTCCCGAGGAGGTGTGAACACCGGGGAGCTGTTTTTT. It is translated as CASSRGGVNTGELFF.

This clonotype has only a few counts. V and J are TRBV15 and TRBJ1-6; D gene uncertain. This CDR3 spans 13 amino acids. The germline V gene has CDR1 LNHNV and CDR2 YYDKDF (reference sequence). With 9 bases removed from V and 1 base from J, the gap between germline ends came to 7 bases. The CDR3 protein is CATEESYNSPLHF. DNA of the CDR3: TGTGCCACGGAGGAATCCTATAATTCACCCCTCCACTTT.

The table lists this clonotype with many counts. This chain connects TRBV19 to TRBJ1-2; D ambiguous. Germline CDR1 LNHDA, CDR2 SQIVND (reference sequence). This CDR3 has 12 amino acids. V lost 3 bases and J lost 4, with 6 bases in between. CDR3 in DNA: TGTGCCAGTAGTATTTACAGCTATGGCTACACCTTC. The encoded protein is CASSIYSYGYTF.